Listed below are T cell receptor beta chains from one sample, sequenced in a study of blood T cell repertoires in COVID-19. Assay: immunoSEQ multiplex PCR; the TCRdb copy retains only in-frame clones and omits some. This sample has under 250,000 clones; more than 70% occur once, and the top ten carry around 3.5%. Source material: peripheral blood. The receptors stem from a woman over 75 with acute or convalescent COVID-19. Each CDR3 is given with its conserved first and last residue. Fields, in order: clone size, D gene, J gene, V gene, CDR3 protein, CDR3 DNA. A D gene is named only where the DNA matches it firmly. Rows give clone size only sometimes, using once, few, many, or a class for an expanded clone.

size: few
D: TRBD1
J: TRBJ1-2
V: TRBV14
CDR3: CASSQTGAYGYTF
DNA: TGTGCCAGCAGCCAGACAGGGGCCTATGGCTACACCTTC

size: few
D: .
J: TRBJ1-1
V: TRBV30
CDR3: CAWSVRRNTEAFF
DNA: TGTGCCTGGAGTGTTAGGAGGAACACTGAAGCTTTCTTT

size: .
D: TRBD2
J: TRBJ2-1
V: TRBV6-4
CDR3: CASSDSASGGGYNEQFF
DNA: TGTGCCAGCAGTGACTCGGCTAGCGGGGGGGGCTACAATGAGCAGTTCTTC

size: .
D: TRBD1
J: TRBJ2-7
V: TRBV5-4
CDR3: CASSLGQGASSYEQYF
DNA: TGTGCCAGCAGCTTGGGACAGGGGGCTTCCTCCTACGAGCAGTACTTC

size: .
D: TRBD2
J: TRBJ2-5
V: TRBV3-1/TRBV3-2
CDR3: CASSPWGSGGRETQYF
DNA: TGTGCCAGCAGCCCGTGGGGTAGCGGGGGGAGGGAGACCCAGTACTTC

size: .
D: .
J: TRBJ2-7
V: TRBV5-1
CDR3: CASSLERYEQYF
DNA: TGCGCCAGCAGCTTGGAACGGTACGAGCAGTACTTC

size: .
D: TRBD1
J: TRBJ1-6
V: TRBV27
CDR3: CASRQGAYNSPLHF
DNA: TGTGCCAGCAGACAGGGGGCTTATAATTCACCCCTCCACTTT

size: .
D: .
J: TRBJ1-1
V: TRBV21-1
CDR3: CASSKGGTGGTEAFF
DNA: TGTGCCAGCAGCAAAGGAGGGACAGGGGGCACTGAAGCTTTCTTT

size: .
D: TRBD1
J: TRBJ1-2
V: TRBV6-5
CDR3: CASRVDRVSGYTF
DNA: TGTGCCAGCAGAGTTGACAGGGTTAGTGGCTACACCTTC

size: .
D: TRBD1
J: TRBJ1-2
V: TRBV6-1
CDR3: CASSERNGQGRGYTF
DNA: TGTGCCAGCAGTGAAAGGAATGGACAGGGCCGGGGCTACACCTTC

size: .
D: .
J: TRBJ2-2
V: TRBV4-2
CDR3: CASSQAFRRANTGELFF
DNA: TGTGCCAGCAGCCAAGCCTTTAGGAGAGCGAACACCGGGGAGCTGTTTTTT

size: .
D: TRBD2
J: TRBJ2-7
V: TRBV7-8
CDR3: CASSRSGGGVYEQYF
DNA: TGTGCCAGCAGTCGTTCGGGCGGGGGGGTCTACGAGCAGTACTTC

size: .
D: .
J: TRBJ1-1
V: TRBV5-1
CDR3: CASSLDHRTPTTEAFF
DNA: TGCGCCAGCAGCTTGGACCACAGGACACCCACTACTGAAGCTTTCTTT

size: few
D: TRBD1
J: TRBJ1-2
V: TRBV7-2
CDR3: CASSATGGNYGYTF
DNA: TGTGCCAGCAGCGCAACAGGGGGGAACTATGGCTACACCTTC

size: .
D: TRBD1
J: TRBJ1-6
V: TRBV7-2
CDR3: CASSPVGQGNSPLHF
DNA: TGTGCCAGCAGCCCAGTGGGACAGGGCAATTCACCCCTCCACTTT

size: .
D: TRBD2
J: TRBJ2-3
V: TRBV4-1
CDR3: CASSQSGTMVNTQYF
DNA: TGCGCCAGCAGCCAATCCGGGACTATGGTAAATACGCAGTATTTT

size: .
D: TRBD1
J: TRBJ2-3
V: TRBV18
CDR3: CASRPTGSTDTQYF
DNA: TGTGCCAGCCGACCGACAGGGTCCACAGATACGCAGTATTTT

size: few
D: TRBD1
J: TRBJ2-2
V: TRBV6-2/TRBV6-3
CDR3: CASSNRGTGELFF
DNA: TGTGCCAGCAGCAACAGGGGCACCGGGGAGCTGTTTTTT

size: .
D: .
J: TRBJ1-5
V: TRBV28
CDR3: CASSPPGSNQPQHF
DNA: TGTGCCAGCAGTCCCCCGGGTAGCAATCAGCCCCAGCATTTT

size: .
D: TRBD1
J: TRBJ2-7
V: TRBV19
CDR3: CASSMRQGAYEQYF
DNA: TGTGCCAGTAGTATGAGACAGGGGGCCTACGAGCAGTACTTC

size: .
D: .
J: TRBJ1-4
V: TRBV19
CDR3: CASSPRQGTNEKLFF
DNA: TGTGCCAGTAGTCCCCGGCAGGGGACTAATGAAAAACTGTTTTTT

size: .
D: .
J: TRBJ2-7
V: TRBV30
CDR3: CAWSVNSYEQYF
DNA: TGTGCCTGGAGTGTCAACAGCTACGAGCAGTACTTC

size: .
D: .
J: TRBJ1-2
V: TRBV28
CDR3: CASSDLDLNGYTF
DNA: TGTGCCAGCAGCGACCTAGACCTCAATGGCTACACCTTC

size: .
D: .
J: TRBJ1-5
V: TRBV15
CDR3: CATSRGVDQPQHF
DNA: TGTGCCACCAGCAGAGGCGTGGATCAGCCCCAGCATTTT

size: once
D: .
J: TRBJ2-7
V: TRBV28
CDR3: CASSLQGPYEQYF
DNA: TGTGCCAGCAGTTTACAGGGCCCCTACGAGCAGTACTTC

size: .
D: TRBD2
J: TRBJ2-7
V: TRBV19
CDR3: CASSGLAGGDYEQYF
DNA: TGTGCCAGCTCGGGACTAGCGGGGGGCGACTACGAGCAGTACTTC

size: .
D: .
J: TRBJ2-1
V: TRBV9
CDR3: CASSVGTNEQFF
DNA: TGTGCCAGCAGCGTTGGGACAAATGAGCAGTTCTTC

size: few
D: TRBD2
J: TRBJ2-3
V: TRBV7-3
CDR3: CASSQFTHGTSGGADTQYF
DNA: TGTGCCAGCAGTCAATTTACCCACGGGACTAGCGGGGGAGCGGATACGCAGTATTTT

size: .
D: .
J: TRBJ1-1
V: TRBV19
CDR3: CASRYSRDTEAFF
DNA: TGTGCCAGTAGATACTCTCGGGACACTGAAGCTTTCTTT

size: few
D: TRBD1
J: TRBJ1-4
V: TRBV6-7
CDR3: CASSYLQGCDEKLFF
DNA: TGTGCCAGCAGTTACCTACAGGGGTGTGACGAAAAACTGTTTTTT

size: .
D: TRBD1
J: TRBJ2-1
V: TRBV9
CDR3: CASSARDRTYNEQFF
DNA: TGTGCCAGCAGCGCCCGGGACAGAACCTACAATGAGCAGTTCTTC

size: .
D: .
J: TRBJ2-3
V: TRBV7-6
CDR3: CASSSRGNRVTQYF
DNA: TGTGCCAGCAGCTCAAGGGGGAACAGGGTTACGCAGTATTTT

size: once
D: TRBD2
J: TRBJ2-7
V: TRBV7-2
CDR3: CASKRTSGGVSYEQYF
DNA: TGTGCCAGCAAGCGGACTAGCGGGGGCGTCTCCTACGAGCAGTACTTC

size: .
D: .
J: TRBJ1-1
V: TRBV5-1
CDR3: CASSLEQNTEAFF
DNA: TGCGCCAGCAGCTTGGAACAAAACACTGAAGCTTTCTTT

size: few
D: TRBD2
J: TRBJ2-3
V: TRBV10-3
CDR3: CAIRGSGGPTDTQYF
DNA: TGTGCCATCAGGGGTAGCGGGGGCCCCACAGATACGCAGTATTTT

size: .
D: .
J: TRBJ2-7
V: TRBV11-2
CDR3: CASSLTTGKSEQYF
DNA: TGTGCCAGCAGCTTGACTACAGGGAAATCCGAGCAGTACTTC

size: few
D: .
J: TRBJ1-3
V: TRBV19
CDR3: CASSAIQRSSGNTIYF
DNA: TGTGCCAGTAGTGCCATACAGAGAAGCTCTGGAAACACCATATATTTT

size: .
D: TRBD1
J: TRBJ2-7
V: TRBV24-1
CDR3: CATRGQGKDEQYF
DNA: TGTGCCACCAGGGGACAGGGAAAGGACGAGCAGTACTTC

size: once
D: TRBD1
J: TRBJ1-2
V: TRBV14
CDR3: CASSQDGQGARSYGYTF
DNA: TGTGCCAGCAGCCAAGATGGCCAGGGGGCGCGGAGCTATGGCTACACCTTC

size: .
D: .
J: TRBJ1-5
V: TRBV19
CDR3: CASSPRGQPQHF
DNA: TGTGCCAGTAGTCCCCGGGGGCAGCCCCAGCATTTT

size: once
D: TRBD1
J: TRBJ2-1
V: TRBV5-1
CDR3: CASSLLGTRGLNEQFF
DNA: TGCGCCAGCAGCTTGCTCGGGACAAGGGGGCTCAATGAGCAGTTCTTC

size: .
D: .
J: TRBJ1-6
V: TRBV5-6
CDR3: CASSLGRDQSPLHF
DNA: TGTGCCAGCAGCTTGGGCAGGGATCAATCACCCCTCCACTTT

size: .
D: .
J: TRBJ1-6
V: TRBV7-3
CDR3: CASSVGQPANSPLHF
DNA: TGTGCCAGCAGCGTAGGACAGCCAGCTAATTCACCCCTCCACTTT